This TCR beta chain was captured in a study of cytomegalovirus exposure and HLA in healthy donors (dated by TCRdb to about 2017). General notes on the study: An earlier analysis of roughly 500 of the donors reported under 300 Gb of sequence data and 117 million unique TCR beta sequences obtained from roughly 180 million T cells. About 300 gigabases of sequencing data and some 85 million unique TCR sequences were included in an early release covering 550 to 800 HLA-typed donors. The genetic ancestry cluster associated with self-reported Caucasian donors included roughly four fifths of the roughly 400 genotyped donors. The aim of the study was to test whether cataloging public T cell receptors could identify signatures of past pathogen exposure. The T cell repertoires of several hundred subjects were profiled by immunosequencing and related to cytomegalovirus serostatus. Besides the first cohort of approximately 670 subjects, a separate validation cohort made up of 120 or so different subjects was used. To predict cytomegalovirus infection status, the study brought together high-throughput TCR immunosequencing, statistical association of individual TCRs with disease status, and machine learning. In a later analysis, previously published TCR beta repertoires from 666 donors were re-analyzed and high-resolution HLA genotyping was added so that TCR occurrence patterns could be studied. Rather than drawing on any new phenotypic data, the later analysis identified candidate immune exposures from TCR beta sequences and the way those sequences occurred across donors. To decide whether each TCR beta V gene segment behaved as functional or pseudogenic, an earlier analysis of some 540 of the donors relied on high-throughput TCR beta sequencing. Donor age, sex, ethnicity and CMV serostatus were collected together with the repertoire data. In a later genetic analysis, genome-wide SNP genotypes for about 55% of the 666 donors were used, and that subset was treated as a discovery cohort. Every discovery cohort repertoire had been produced on one sequencing platform. HLA typing covered class I and class II loci at four-digit resolution. Typing coverage varied by locus: 629-630 donors for A, B, C, DRB1 and DQB1; approximately 500 for DQA1; over 600 for DPA1; around 450 for DPB1. A handful of DR-DQ haplotypes were treated as single units for association and clustering because of strong linkage in the cohort. Among about 360 genotyped donors of the cohort, an average of around 240,000 unique TCR beta nucleotide sequences were sequenced per donor, about a sixth of them non-productive.

According to the germline V gene, CDR1 reads SGHRS and CDR2 reads YFSETQ. Including the terminal cysteine and phenylalanine, the CDR3 comprises 15 residues. The retained sequence is limited to the CDR3, 45 bases, with the frame set at the first base. Receptor libraries were prepared by the immunoSEQ multiplex PCR assay. For the multiplex PCR, a mixture combining 60 forward primers for TCR Vbeta segments and 13 reverse primers for TCR Jbeta segments was used. The CDR3 region of rearranged TCR beta genes was amplified from genomic DNA with a multiplex PCR assay. The Illumina HiSeq System was used to sequence the amplified TCR beta libraries as 87-base-pair reads. In the source study's methods: In a later analysis, some 80 million unique TCR beta chains were counted across the approximately 670 repertoires, and around 10 million of these chains were shared by at least two donors. Raw reads were error-corrected and collapsed into unique sequences with a nearest-neighbor algorithm that merged closely related sequences to remove PCR and sequencing errors. To assign V, D and J gene segments, CDR3 sequences were aligned to IMGT reference sequences. For a sequence to be retained, a match of at least six nucleotides to both a V gene segment and a J gene segment was required. Rearrangements were classified as productive when the CDR3 lacked stop codons and remained in frame with V and J, and all other rearrangements were classified as non-productive. CDR3 was defined according to IMGT convention as the region running from the second conserved V-encoded cysteine to the conserved J-encoded phenylalanine. Sequences without an unambiguous match to a single V gene segment were excluded from the earlier analysis of about 640 of the donors. In an earlier analysis of 500 to 750 of the donors, V segments were called functional above 56.7% productive rearrangements and were called segregating when the between-donor standard deviation exceeded 5%. A statistical classification framework was built for diagnosing cytomegalovirus status from the catalog of TCR beta chain sequences. V and J gene assignment, in a later analysis, came from comparing TCR nucleotide sequences with IMGT/GENE-DB human TR gene sequences. Using the TCRdist pipeline, a later analysis assigned CDR3 sequences along with most-parsimonious VDJ recombination scenarios. A later analysis defined each TCR beta chain by its CDR3 amino acid sequence plus V-gene family, and excluded reads lacking a unique V-gene family. As a way to deal with suspected cross-contamination and a sequencing artifact, a later analysis dropped roughly 600 nucleotide sequences that were highly shared and had low generation probability. In a later analysis, a clonal expansion index for each public chain was calculated from normalized within-repertoire ranks of inferred template counts. A later analysis computed generation probabilities with a VDJ recombination model fitted to out-of-frame rearrangements, and checked the results against IGoR. In a later analysis, TCR-TCR, TCR-HLA and TCR-CMV co-occurrence was scored with hypergeometric tests, and a repertoire-size bias correction was applied to TCR pairs. False discovery rates were estimated in a later analysis by permuting HLA or CMV assignments 20 times. A later analysis grouped co-occurring TCRs with DBSCAN, adding TCRdist sequence similarity when clustering within HLA-allele-positive subsets. Repertoires with fewer than 30,000 or more than 120,000 public chains were left out of co-occurrence clustering, as were several repertoires with anomalous nucleotide sharing. TCRdb re-hosts the immuneACCESS table, in-frame sequences only. Its copies lack some clones; in the studies checked, an unresolved V gene accounts for under half of them, and the cause for the rest is not known. V, J and clone size are those of that table, while D and trimming were read from the DNA. For this sample the table gives around 160,000 clones, of which 60% to 80% were detected only once. Together, the top ten hold about 2.4% of the sample.

Notes on this clone: Its antigen target is currently unknown. No much larger clonotype is one base removed from it; base qualities were not supplied.

The cohort comprised 670 or so healthy bone marrow donors. Cohort members were all nominally healthy when sampled, although unrecorded immune exposures were likely present. The donor tested CMV seropositive, placing the donor among the 250 to 350 seropositive members of the cohort. Every donor gave a peripheral blood sample, and the peripheral blood mononuclear cells from that sample were used for TCR beta sequencing. The Qiagen DNeasy Blood Extraction Kit was used to extract genomic DNA from the blood cell samples. Overall results and qualifications from the work: Specific HLA alleles were associated with 16,951 TCR beta sequences at a false discovery rate of 0.05 in a later analysis. In a later analysis, most CMV-associated TCR beta chains were found to appear HLA-restricted, with HLA associations seemingly driven largely by CMV exposure. In a later analysis, HLA-associated TCR beta chains showed more clonal expansion and lower generation probabilities than non-associated chains that were equally common. The cohort was sequenced for TCR beta chains only, and without alpha or paired-chain data the features that could be detected were limited. Roughly uniform sequencing depth across donors was assumed in presence/absence analyses, although this assumption may not hold. According to a later analysis, parvovirus B19, influenza, CMV and Epstein-Barr virus appeared linked to several top co-occurrence clusters. An earlier analysis of several hundred of the donors showed that most TCR beta V segments appeared in productive rearrangements either about 87% or about 30% of the time, which broadly matched IMGT annotations. The earlier analysis of nearly 600 of the donors excluded some 15 rarely observed V segments, including chromosome 9 orphons, because counts were too low. Correlated functional status among segregating V segments might be attributable to linkage disequilibrium, but an unknown experimental factor could not be ruled out. Across donors, most TCR sequences were observed very rarely, whereas some public TCRs were present in many individuals. The only immune exposure information available for the cohort was CMV serostatus. In a later genetic analysis, fewer N-insertions in productive TCRs were reported among donors in an Asian-associated ancestry cluster than the 666-donor mean. When HLA alleles, especially DR and DQ, strongly co-occurred, attributing TCR associations to individual alleles was difficult. A further reported finding was that TCR beta sequences accurately predicted the HLA-A and HLA-B alleles for most subjects in the first cohort. In a later analysis, TCR association rates were found to vary across HLA loci, with the most associated TCRs seen for DRB1 alleles and the fewest for HLA-C alleles. HLA typing was unavailable for some donors at each locus, so association tests used only the typed subset. In both the original and validation cohorts, the classifier was reported to diagnose cytomegalovirus status with high specificity and sensitivity. The authors suggested that the approach could potentially be extended to other disease states and immunological phenotypes. Because the 87-base-pair reads could not distinguish some IMGT-functional V segments, including TRBV6-2 and TRBV6-3, those segments were excluded. A total of 164 TCR beta chains were listed by the study as associated with cytomegalovirus. A group of highly shared sequence variants was considered likely to be a technical artifact of the sequencing pipeline. In vitro tests confirmed that a few of the cytomegalovirus-associated TCR beta chains recognize cytomegalovirus antigens. V-gene and J-gene trimming of TCR beta chains was associated with a missense DCLRE1C variant in a later genetic analysis, and the association was replicated in an independent cohort.

The receptor chain draws on TRBV5-1 and TRBJ2-5; TRBD1 fits 8 bases in the junction. The J call may be in error: the DNA end matches TRBJ2-7 better. The origin of this receptor is a woman aged 40 to 50 in good health and CMV-seropositive. The sequencing input was PBMCs. The nucleotide sequence is given as TGCGCCAGCAGCCCGGACAGGGTACGGCTCTACGAGCAGTACTTC. Translated, this is CASSPDRVRLYEQYF.